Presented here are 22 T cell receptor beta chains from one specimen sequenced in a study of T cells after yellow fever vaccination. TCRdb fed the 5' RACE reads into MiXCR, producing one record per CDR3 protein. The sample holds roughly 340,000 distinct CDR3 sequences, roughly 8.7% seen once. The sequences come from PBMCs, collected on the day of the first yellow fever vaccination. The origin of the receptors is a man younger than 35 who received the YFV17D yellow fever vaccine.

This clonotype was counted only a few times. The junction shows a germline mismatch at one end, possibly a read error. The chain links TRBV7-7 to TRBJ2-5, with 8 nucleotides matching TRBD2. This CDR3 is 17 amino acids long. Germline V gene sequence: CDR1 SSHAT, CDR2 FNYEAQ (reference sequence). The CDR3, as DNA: TGTGCTAGCACCTCTACTGACCCGGGGGGGGCTCCAGAGACCCAGTACTTC. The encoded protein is CASTSTDPGGAPETQYF.

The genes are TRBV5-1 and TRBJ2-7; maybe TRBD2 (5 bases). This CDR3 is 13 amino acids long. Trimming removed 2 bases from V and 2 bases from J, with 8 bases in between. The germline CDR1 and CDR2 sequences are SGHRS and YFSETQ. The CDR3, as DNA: TGCGCCAGCAGCTTTGGACTGGCCTACGAGCAGTACTTC. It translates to CASSFGLAYEQYF.

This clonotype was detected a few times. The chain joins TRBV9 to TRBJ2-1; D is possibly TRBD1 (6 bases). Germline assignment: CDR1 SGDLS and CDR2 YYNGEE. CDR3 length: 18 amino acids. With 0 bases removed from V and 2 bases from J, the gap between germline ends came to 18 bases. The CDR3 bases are TGTGCCAGCAGCGTAGCCTTCCTAGCCACAGGGACCTACAATGAGCAGTTCTTC. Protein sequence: CASSVAFLATGTYNEQFF.

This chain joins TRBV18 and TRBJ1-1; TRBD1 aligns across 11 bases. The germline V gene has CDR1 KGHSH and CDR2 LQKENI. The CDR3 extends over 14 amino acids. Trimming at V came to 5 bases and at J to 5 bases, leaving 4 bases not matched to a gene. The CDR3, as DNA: TGTGCCAGCTCAGCGGGACAGGGGGGGACTGAAGCTTTCTTT. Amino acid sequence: CASSAGQGGTEAFF.

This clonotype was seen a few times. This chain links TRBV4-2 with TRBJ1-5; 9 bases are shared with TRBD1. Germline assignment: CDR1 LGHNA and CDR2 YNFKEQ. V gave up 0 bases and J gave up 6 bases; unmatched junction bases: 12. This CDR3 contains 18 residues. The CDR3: CASSQDGTGNLRSQPQHF. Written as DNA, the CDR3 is TGTGCCAGCAGCCAAGATGGGACAGGGAATCTTCGTAGTCAGCCCCAGCATTTT.

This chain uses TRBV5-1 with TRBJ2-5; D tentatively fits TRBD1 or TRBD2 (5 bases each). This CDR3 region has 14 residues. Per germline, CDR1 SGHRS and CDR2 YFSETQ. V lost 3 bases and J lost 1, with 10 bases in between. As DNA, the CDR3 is TGCGCCAGCAGCTCGGGACGTATCCAAGAGACCCAGTACTTC. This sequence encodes CASSSGRIQETQYF.

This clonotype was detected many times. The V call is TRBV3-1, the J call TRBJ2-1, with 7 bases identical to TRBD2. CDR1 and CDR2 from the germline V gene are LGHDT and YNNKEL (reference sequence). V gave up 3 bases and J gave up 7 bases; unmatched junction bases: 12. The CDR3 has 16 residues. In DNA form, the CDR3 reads TGTGCCAGCAGCCATTACGAGCGGGGAACCGAAAATGAGCAGTTCTTC. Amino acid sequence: CASSHYERGTENEQFF.

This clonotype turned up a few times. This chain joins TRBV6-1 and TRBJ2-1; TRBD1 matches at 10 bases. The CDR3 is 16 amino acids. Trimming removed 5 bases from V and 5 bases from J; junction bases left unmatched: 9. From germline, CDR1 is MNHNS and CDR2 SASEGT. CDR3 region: CASSPPRTGGHNEQFF. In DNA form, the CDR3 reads TGTGCCAGCAGTCCCCCTCGGACAGGGGGTCACAATGAGCAGTTCTTC.

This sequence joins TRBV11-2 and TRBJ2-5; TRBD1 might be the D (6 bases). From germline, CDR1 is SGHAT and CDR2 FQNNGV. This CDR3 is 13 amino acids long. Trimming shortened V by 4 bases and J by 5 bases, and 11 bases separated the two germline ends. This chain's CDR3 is CASSSGEGETQYF. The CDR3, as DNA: TGTGCCAGCAGCTCAGGGGAAGGGGAGACCCAGTACTTC.

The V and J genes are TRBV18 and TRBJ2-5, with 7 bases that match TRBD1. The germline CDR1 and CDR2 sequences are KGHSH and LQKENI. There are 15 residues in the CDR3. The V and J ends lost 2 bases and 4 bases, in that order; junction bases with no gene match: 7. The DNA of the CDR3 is TGTGCCAGCTCACCAAACAGGGGAGTGGGAGAGACCCAGTACTTC. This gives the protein CASSPNRGVGETQYF.

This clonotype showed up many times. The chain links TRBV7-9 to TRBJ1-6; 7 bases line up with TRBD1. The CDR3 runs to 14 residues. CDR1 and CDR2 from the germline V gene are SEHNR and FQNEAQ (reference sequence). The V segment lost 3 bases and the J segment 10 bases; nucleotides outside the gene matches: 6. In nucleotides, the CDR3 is TGTGCCAGCAGCTTCGAACAGGGGAACTCACCCCTCCACTTT. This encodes CASSFEQGNSPLHF.

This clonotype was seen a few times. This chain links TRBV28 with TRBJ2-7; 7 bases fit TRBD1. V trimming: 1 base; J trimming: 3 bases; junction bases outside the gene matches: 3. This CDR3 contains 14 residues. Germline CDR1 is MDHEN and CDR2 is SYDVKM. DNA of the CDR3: TGTGCCAGCAGTTTATTCGGGACAGACTACGAGCAGTACGTC. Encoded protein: CASSLFGTDYEQYV.

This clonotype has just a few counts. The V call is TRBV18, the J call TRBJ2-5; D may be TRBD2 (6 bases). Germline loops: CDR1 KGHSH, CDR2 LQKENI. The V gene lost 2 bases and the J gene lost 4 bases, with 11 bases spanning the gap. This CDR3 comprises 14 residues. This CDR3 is CASSPVTGGETQYF. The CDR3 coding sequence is TGTGCCAGCTCACCAGTTACCGGGGGAGAGACCCAGTACTTC.

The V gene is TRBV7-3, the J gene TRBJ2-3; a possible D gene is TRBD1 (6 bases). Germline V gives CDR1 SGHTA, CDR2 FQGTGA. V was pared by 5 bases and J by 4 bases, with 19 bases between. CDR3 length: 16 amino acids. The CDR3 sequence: CASSVTRDTPPDTQYF. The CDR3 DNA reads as TGTGCCAGCAGCGTTACCCGGGACACCCCGCCAGATACGCAGTATTTT.

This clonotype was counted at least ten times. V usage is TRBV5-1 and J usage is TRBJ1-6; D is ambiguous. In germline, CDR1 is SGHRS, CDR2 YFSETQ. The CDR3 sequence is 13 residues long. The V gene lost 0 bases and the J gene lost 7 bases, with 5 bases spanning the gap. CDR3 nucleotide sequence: TGCGCCAGCAGCTTGGTGGGAAATTCACCCCTCCACTTT. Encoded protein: CASSLVGNSPLHF.

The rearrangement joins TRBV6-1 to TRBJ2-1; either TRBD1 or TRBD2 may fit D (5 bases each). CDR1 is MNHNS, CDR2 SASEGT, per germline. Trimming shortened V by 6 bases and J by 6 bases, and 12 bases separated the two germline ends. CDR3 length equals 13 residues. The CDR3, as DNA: TGTGCCAGCAGGGGGACGGTTATCAATGAGCAGTTCTTC. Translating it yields CASRGTVINEQFF.

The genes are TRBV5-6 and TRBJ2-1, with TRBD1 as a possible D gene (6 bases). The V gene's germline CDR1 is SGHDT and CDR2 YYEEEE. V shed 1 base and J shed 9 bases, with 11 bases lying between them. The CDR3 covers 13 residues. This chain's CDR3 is CASSLNRVGEQFF. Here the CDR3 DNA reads TGTGCCAGCAGCTTGAACAGGGTTGGTGAGCAGTTCTTC.

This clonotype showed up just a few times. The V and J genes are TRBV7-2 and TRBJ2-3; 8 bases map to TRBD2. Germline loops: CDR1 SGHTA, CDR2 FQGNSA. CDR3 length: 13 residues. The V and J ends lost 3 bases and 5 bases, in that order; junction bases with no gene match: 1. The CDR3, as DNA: TGTGCCAGCAGCTTCAGCGGGGGAGATACGCAGTATTTT. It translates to CASSFSGGDTQYF.

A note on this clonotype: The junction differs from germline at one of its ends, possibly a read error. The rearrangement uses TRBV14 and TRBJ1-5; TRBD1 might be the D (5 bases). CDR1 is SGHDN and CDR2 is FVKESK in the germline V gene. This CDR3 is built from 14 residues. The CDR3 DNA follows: TGTGCCAGCAGCCAACAGGGTGGCAATCACCCCCAGCATTTT. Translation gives CASSQQGGNHPQHF.

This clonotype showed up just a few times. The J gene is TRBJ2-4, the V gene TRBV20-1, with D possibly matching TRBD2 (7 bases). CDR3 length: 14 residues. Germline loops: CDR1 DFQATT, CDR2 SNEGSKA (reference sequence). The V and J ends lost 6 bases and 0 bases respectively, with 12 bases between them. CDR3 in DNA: TGCAGTGCGGATCGGGGGGCAGCCAAAAACATTCAGTACTTC. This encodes CSADRGAAKNIQYF.

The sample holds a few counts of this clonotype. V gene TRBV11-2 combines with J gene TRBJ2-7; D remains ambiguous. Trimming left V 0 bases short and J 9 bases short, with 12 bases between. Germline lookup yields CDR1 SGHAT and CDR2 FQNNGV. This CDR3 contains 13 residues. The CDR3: CASSLDRTRRQYV. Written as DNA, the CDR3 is TGTGCCAGCAGCTTAGATCGTACTCGACGGCAGTACGTC.

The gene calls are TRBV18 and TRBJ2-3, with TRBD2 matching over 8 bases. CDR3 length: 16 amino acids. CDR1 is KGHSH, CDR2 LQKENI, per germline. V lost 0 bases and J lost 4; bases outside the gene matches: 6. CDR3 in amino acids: CASSPPGAGGSDTQYF. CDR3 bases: TGTGCCAGCTCACCACCAGGCGCGGGGGGTTCAGATACGCAGTATTTT.